This T cell receptor beta chain was sequenced in a study of CD8 T cells in ankylosing spondylitis. Findings and caveats of the study: Blood of patients with ankylosing spondylitis appeared to be characterized by a TCR beta motif of seven or eight highly homologous variants.

Ten or more counts support this clonotype. The target antigen is unknown. One entry per CDR3 protein results from TCRdb running MiXCR on the 5' RACE reads. The sample comprises about 360,000 distinct CDR3 sequences, about 20% of which are singletons, and around 13% rests with the top ten. CDR3 size: 15 residues. Trimming removed 2 bases from V and 0 bases from J, with 11 bases in between. The V call is TRBV12-3 or TRBV12-4, the J call TRBJ2-7; D call uncertain. The sequenced sample consisted of blood, either unsorted or a sorted T cell fraction (not recorded which). This clonotype was sampled from a male donor with ankylosing spondylitis or in good health (not recorded which). CDR3 sequence: CASSLSGSYSYEQYF. Here the CDR3 DNA reads TGTGCCAGCAGTTTAAGTGGATCCTACTCCTACGAGCAGTACTTC.